Listed below are T cell receptor beta chains from one sample, sequenced in a study of cytomegalovirus exposure and HLA in healthy donors. TCRdb keeps only in-frame clones here, not all; method: immunoSEQ multiplex PCR. The profile shows about 180,000 clones, over 75% of them singletons. Material: PBMCs. Every receptor here comes from a woman aged 50 to 60 in good health and CMV-seronegative. The CDR3 runs from the conserved cysteine through the conserved F or W. Fields, in order: CDR3 DNA, CDR3 protein, V gene, D gene, J gene, clone size. A D gene is named only where the DNA matches it firmly. Size values are once, few and many counts, or a class for expanded clones, and some rows have none.

CDR3nt: TGTGCCAGCAGTCTCCCCCTTGGGGGCGCGGGTAATCAGCCCCAGCATTTT
CDR3aa: CASSLPLGGAGNQPQHF
v_gene: TRBV28
d_gene: -
j_gene: TRBJ1-5
abundance: -

CDR3nt: TGTGCCAGCAGTTTCACGACAGGGGGTCGGGACGAGCAGTACTTC
CDR3aa: CASSFTTGGRDEQYF
v_gene: TRBV7-9
d_gene: TRBD1
j_gene: TRBJ2-7
abundance: -

CDR3nt: TGTGCCAGCAGTCGACCCGACAGGGCCACTGAAGCTTTCTTT
CDR3aa: CASSRPDRATEAFF
v_gene: TRBV27
d_gene: TRBD1
j_gene: TRBJ1-1
abundance: -

CDR3nt: TGTGCCAGCAGCTTATACACAGGGGTGAGGTCCTACGAGCAGTACTTC
CDR3aa: CASSLYTGVRSYEQYF
v_gene: TRBV5-4
d_gene: TRBD1
j_gene: TRBJ2-7
abundance: -

CDR3nt: TGTGCCAGCAGTGACATCCGCCCCGGGACTAGCAGGCTGTACAATGAGCAGTTCTTC
CDR3aa: CASSDIRPGTSRLYNEQFF
v_gene: TRBV6-1
d_gene: TRBD2
j_gene: TRBJ2-1
abundance: -

CDR3nt: TGTGCCAGCTCACCACCGAGGGCAGGAACCCCCACAGATACGCAGTATTTT
CDR3aa: CASSPPRAGTPTDTQYF
v_gene: TRBV18
d_gene: -
j_gene: TRBJ2-3
abundance: -

CDR3nt: TGTGCCATCAGTGAGGGGGCAATCGGCTATGGCTACACCTTC
CDR3aa: CAISEGAIGYGYTF
v_gene: TRBV10-3
d_gene: -
j_gene: TRBJ1-2
abundance: -

CDR3nt: TGTGCCAGCAGTGAGCGTGGAAGGGGCGACGAGCAGTACTTC
CDR3aa: CASSERGRGDEQYF
v_gene: TRBV25-1
d_gene: -
j_gene: TRBJ2-7
abundance: -

CDR3nt: TGTGCCAGCAGCTTAAGGGGCGACACAGGCGCTGAAGCTTTCTTT
CDR3aa: CASSLRGDTGAEAFF
v_gene: TRBV7-9
d_gene: -
j_gene: TRBJ1-1
abundance: -

CDR3nt: TGTGCCTGGAGTGCCAGCGGGAGCCTCGAGCAGTACTTC
CDR3aa: CAWSASGSLEQYF
v_gene: TRBV30
d_gene: TRBD2
j_gene: TRBJ2-7
abundance: -

CDR3nt: TGTGCCAGCAGTTTACCCCCTTATGGCTACACCTTC
CDR3aa: CASSLPPYGYTF
v_gene: TRBV28
d_gene: -
j_gene: TRBJ1-2
abundance: -

CDR3nt: TGTGCCAGCAGCTCTCAAGGTTCTAGCGAGTACAATGAGCAGTTCTTC
CDR3aa: CASSSQGSSEYNEQFF
v_gene: TRBV7-3
d_gene: -
j_gene: TRBJ2-1
abundance: -

CDR3nt: TGTGCCAGCAGCTTCGAGCTCCGCTATGGCTACACCTTC
CDR3aa: CASSFELRYGYTF
v_gene: TRBV7-9
d_gene: -
j_gene: TRBJ1-2
abundance: -

CDR3nt: TGTGCCAGCAGTCCCGCTCAGGGTGTTTGGACCGGGGAGCTGTTTTTT
CDR3aa: CASSPAQGVWTGELFF
v_gene: TRBV28
d_gene: -
j_gene: TRBJ2-2
abundance: -

CDR3nt: TGTGCCAGCAGCCAAGACAGGGGTGAAGCTTTCTTT
CDR3aa: CASSQDRGEAFF
v_gene: TRBV9
d_gene: TRBD1
j_gene: TRBJ1-1
abundance: -

CDR3nt: TGTGCCAGTAGTATTGGGAGGGGCACTGAAGCTTTCTTT
CDR3aa: CASSIGRGTEAFF
v_gene: TRBV19
d_gene: -
j_gene: TRBJ1-1
abundance: -

CDR3nt: TGTGCCAGCAGCTTACCCCGTCAGCCCCAGCATTTT
CDR3aa: CASSLPRQPQHF
v_gene: TRBV7-9
d_gene: -
j_gene: TRBJ1-5
abundance: -

CDR3nt: TGTGCCATCAGTGCACAGGGGAGAGGAAGCAATCAGCCCCAGCATTTT
CDR3aa: CAISAQGRGSNQPQHF
v_gene: TRBV10-3
d_gene: TRBD1
j_gene: TRBJ1-5
abundance: few

CDR3nt: TGTGCCAGAAGCTTAGGACATAGCTACGAGCAGTACTTC
CDR3aa: CARSLGHSYEQYF
v_gene: TRBV7-5
d_gene: -
j_gene: TRBJ2-7
abundance: -

CDR3nt: TGTGCCAGCAGGACCGCGTTAGCGGGCAATGAGCAGTTCTTC
CDR3aa: CASRTALAGNEQFF
v_gene: TRBV6-1
d_gene: TRBD2
j_gene: TRBJ2-1
abundance: -

CDR3nt: TGTGCCAGCTCACCACGGGGTCGGACAGGGATGGAGACCCAGTACTTC
CDR3aa: CASSPRGRTGMETQYF
v_gene: TRBV18
d_gene: TRBD1
j_gene: TRBJ2-5
abundance: -

CDR3nt: TGCAGTGAGGGGCTGAACACTGAAGCTTTCTTT
CDR3aa: CSEGLNTEAFF
v_gene: TRBV20-1
d_gene: -
j_gene: TRBJ1-1
abundance: -

CDR3nt: TGTGCCAGCAGTGCGCGGTTGAACACTGAAGCTTTCTTT
CDR3aa: CASSARLNTEAFF
v_gene: TRBV6-5
d_gene: -
j_gene: TRBJ1-1
abundance: -

CDR3nt: TGTGCCAGCTCTTCTAACTCTGGAAACACCATATATTTT
CDR3aa: CASSSNSGNTIYF
v_gene: TRBV28
d_gene: -
j_gene: TRBJ1-3
abundance: -

CDR3nt: TGCAGCGTTGACGGGGTTGGAAACTATGGCTACACCTTC
CDR3aa: CSVDGVGNYGYTF
v_gene: TRBV29-1
d_gene: -
j_gene: TRBJ1-2
abundance: -

CDR3nt: TGCGCCAGCAGCCTCACCATGGGACAGGGGTACGAGCAGTACTTC
CDR3aa: CASSLTMGQGYEQYF
v_gene: TRBV4-3
d_gene: TRBD1
j_gene: TRBJ2-7
abundance: -

CDR3nt: TGTGCCAGCAGCAATAGCGGGGAGGGGACTTTGGCCAAAAACAGTCAGTACTTC
CDR3aa: CASSNSGEGTLAKNSQYF
v_gene: TRBV7-8
d_gene: TRBD2
j_gene: TRBJ2-4
abundance: -

CDR3nt: TGTGCCAGCAGTAGAGCGGGGGGGCGAAATGTCGGGGAGCTGTTTTTT
CDR3aa: CASSRAGGRNVGELFF
v_gene: TRBV28
d_gene: TRBD2
j_gene: TRBJ2-2
abundance: -

CDR3nt: TGTGCCAGCAGTTTACTGGGGCGTGCCAAAAACATTCAGTACTTC
CDR3aa: CASSLLGRAKNIQYF
v_gene: TRBV27
d_gene: -
j_gene: TRBJ2-4
abundance: -

CDR3nt: TGTGCCAGTAGTATGGCCGACACAGAGACCCAGTACTTC
CDR3aa: CASSMADTETQYF
v_gene: TRBV19
d_gene: -
j_gene: TRBJ2-5
abundance: -

CDR3nt: TGTGCCAGCAGCCAGGTTCAGATGAACACTGAAGCTTTCTTT
CDR3aa: CASSQVQMNTEAFF
v_gene: TRBV4-2
d_gene: -
j_gene: TRBJ1-1
abundance: -

CDR3nt: TGCGCCAGCAGCTCAGCCCCGGGGGGGAATGAGCAGTTCTTC
CDR3aa: CASSSAPGGNEQFF
v_gene: TRBV5-1
d_gene: TRBD2
j_gene: TRBJ2-1
abundance: once